Shown below are 6 T cell receptor beta chains from a single sample sequenced in a study of glioma-infiltrating T cells after dendritic cell vaccination. Measured with immunoSEQ multiplex PCR; TCRdb has only the in-frame clones, and not every one. The sample lists 90,000 to 140,000 clones; around 91% were seen once. Time point meaning: after dendritic cell vaccination, including at tumor progression/relapse. Source: blood, taken after dendritic cell vaccination. The receptor set was obtained from a human donor with glioblastoma.

The chain is built from TRBV7-9 and TRBJ2-7; 13 bases fit TRBD2. The CDR3 consists of 15 residues. CDR1 is SEHNR and CDR2 is FQNEAQ in the germline V gene (reference sequence). The V and J ends lost 4 bases and 1 base, in that order; junction bases with no gene match: 1. CDR3 residues: CASSWTSGSSYEQYF. The CDR3 coding sequence is TGTGCCAGCAGCTGGACTAGCGGGAGTTCCTACGAGCAGTACTTC.

This clone was detected once. The DNA of the CDR3 is TGCGCCAGCAGCCAAGATTTAGGCAGGGGCCCCTCCTACGAGCAGTACTTC. Translated: CASSQDLGRGPSYEQYF. The genes are TRBV4-1 and TRBJ2-7, with D maybe TRBD1 (6 bases). CDR1 and CDR2 from the germline V gene are MGHRA and YSYEKL. This CDR3 has 17 residues. Between the trimmed V and J ends, which lost 0 bases and 0 bases, there was a span of 15 bases.

J is TRBJ1-2 and V is TRBV5-6; 9 positions match TRBD1. The ends lost 5 bases at V and 2 bases at J; junction bases unmatched: 4. Looked up from germline, CDR1 is SGHDT and CDR2 is YYEEEE. The CDR3 is 14 residues long. The CDR3 region is CASSPQGANYGYTF. The CDR3 bases are TGTGCCAGCAGTCCACAGGGGGCCAACTATGGCTACACCTTC.

The chain joins TRBV5-1 to TRBJ1-2; a possible D gene is TRBD1 (5 bases). The CDR3 is 14 residues long. V shed 3 bases and J shed 4 bases, with 13 bases lying between them. The V gene's germline CDR1 is SGHRS and CDR2 YFSETQ. CDR3 DNA sequence: TGCGCCAGCAGCTCGCAAGGGGCGATCTATGGCTACACCTTC. It codes for CASSSQGAIYGYTF.

The CDR3 loop is CASSTGGAYQPQHF. The CDR3 region has the DNA TGTGCCAGCAGTACGGGGGGCGCATATCAGCCCCAGCATTTT. The V call is TRBV6-5, the J call TRBJ1-5; D might be TRBD1 (6 bases). Looked up from germline, CDR1 is MNHEY and CDR2 is SVGAGI. V was trimmed by 5 bases and J by 5 bases, leaving 13 bases between them. The CDR3 loop spans 14 amino acids.

V usage is TRBV6-5 and J usage is TRBJ1-2; no clear D. V was trimmed by 4 bases and J by 8 bases, leaving 14 bases between them. Germline CDR1 MNHEY, CDR2 SVGAGI. The CDR3 spans 13 residues. CDR3 residues: CASSSGRWHGYTF. CDR3 nucleotides: TGTGCCAGCAGTTCCGGGAGGTGGCACGGCTACACCTTC.